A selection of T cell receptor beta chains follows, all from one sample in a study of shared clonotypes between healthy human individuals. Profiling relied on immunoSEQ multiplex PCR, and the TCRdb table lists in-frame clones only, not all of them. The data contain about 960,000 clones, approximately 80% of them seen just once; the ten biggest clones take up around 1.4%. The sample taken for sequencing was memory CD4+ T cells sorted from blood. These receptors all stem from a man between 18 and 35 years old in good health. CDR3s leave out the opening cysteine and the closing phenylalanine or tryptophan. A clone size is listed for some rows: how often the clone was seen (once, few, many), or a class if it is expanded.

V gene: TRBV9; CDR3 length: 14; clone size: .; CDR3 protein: ASSVTRQGATDTQY
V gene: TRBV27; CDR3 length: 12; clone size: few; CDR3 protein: ASSRGSGSYEQY
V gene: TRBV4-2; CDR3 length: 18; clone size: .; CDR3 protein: ASSLGTGGDPESGANVLT
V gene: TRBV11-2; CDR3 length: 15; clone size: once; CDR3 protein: ASSLEGSKATNEKLF
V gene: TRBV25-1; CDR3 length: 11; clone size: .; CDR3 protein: ASNRQTNSPLH
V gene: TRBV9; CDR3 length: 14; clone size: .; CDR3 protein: ASSVVGSSSYNEQF
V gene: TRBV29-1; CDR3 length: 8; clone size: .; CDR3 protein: SAGNTEAF
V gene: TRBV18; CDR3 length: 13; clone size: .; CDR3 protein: ASSPPGLAIYEQF
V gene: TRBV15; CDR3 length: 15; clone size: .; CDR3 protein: ATSRDSVSGGYNEQF
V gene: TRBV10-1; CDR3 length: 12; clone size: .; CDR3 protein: ASRASANTGELF
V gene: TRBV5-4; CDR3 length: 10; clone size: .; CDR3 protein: ASSLPGDGYT
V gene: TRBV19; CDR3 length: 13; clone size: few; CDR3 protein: ASSIAGLAGGEQY
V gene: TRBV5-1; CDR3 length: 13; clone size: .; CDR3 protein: ASSLSMGATGELF
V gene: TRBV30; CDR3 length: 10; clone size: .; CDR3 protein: AWSPPNSPLH
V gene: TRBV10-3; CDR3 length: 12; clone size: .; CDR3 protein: AIRDGQGVEKLF
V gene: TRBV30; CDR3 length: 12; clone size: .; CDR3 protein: AWTGGSYNSPLH
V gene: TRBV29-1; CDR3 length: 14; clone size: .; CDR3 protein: SVDGLAGGLSYEQY
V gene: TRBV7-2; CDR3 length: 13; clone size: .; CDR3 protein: ASSLRQTSLREQF
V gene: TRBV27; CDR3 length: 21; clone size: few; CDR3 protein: ASSLYQVWPGQGAGRHQETQY
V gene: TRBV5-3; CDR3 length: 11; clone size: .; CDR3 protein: ARSLPDTTGAF
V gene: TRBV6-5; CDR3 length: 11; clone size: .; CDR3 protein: ASRGTGPHEQY
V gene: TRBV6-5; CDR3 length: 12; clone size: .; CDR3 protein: ASSYSRTAYEQY
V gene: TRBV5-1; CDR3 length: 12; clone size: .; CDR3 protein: ASSLEGSGYGYT
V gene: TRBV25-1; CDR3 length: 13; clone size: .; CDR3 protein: ASSESGGGKNIQY
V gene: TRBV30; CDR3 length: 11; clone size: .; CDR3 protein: AWSHHGGTEQF
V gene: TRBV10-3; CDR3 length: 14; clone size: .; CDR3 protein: AISEVAGGTQETQY
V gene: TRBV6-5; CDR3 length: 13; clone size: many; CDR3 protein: ASSPGRPSSYEQY
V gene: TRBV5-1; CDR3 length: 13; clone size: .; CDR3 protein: ASSLGLDRSTEAF
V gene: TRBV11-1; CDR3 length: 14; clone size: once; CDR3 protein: ASSLTQLEGNQPQH
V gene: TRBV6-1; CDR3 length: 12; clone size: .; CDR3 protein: ASSEGSGQETQY
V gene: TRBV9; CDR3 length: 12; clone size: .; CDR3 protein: ASSVGTEGREQY
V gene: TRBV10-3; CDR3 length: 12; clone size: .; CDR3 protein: AINAGTSTETQY
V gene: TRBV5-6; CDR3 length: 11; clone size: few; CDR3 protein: ASSLAQYTEAF
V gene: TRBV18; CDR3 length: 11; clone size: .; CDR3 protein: ASSPGQDTGQY
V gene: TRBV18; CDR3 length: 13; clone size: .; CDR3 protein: ASSPFSRPNQPQH
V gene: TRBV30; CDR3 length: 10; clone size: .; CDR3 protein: AWRGDAKRQY
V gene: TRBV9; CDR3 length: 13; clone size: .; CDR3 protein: ASSVGLEVANEQY
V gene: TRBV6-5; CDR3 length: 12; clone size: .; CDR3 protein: ASSRRGVENIQY
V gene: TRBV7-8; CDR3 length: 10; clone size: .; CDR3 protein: ASSPVVGELF
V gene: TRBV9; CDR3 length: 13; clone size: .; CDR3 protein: ASSPSGGSYNEQF
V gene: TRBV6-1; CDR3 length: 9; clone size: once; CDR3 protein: ASIWLHEQY
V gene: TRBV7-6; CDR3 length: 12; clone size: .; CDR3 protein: ASSSEPSTNEQF
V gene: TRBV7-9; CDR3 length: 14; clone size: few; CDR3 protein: ASSSPGGGRNTEAF
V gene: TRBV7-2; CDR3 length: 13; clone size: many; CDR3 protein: ASSRRDRSTDTQY
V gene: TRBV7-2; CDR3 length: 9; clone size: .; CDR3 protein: ASSRVNEQF
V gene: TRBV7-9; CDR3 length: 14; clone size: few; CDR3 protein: ASSLKLADHTDTQY
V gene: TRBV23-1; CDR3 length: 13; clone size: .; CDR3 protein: ASRRRGTTNYGYT
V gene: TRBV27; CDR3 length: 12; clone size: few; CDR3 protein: ASSLSTSGEMQY
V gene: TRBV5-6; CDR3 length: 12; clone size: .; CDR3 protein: ASSSGTTGNTIY
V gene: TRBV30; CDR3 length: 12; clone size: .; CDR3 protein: AWSSSRSTDTQY
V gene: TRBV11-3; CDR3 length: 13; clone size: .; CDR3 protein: ASSPRGQGVDEQF
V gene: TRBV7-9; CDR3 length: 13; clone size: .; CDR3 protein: ASSFVSGAADTQY
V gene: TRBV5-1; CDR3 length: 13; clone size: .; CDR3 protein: ASSSDGSGANVLT